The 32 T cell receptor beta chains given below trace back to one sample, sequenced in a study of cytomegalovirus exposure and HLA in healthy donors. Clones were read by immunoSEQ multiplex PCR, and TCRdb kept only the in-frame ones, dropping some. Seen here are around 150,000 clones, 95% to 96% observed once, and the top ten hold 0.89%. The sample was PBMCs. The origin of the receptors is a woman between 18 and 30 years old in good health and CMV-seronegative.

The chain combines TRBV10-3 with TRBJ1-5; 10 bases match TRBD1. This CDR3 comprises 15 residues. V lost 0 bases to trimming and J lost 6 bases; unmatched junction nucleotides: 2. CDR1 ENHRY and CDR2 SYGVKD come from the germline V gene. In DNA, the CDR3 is TGTGCCATCAGTGAGTCGACAGGGGGCGGTCAGCCCCAGCATTTT. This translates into CAISESTGGGQPQHF.

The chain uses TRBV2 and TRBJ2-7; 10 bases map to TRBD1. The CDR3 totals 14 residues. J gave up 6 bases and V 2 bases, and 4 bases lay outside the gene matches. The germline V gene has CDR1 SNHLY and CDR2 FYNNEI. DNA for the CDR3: TGTGCCAGCAGTGAATGGACAGGGGGGCGCGAGCAGTACTTC. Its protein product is CASSEWTGGREQYF.

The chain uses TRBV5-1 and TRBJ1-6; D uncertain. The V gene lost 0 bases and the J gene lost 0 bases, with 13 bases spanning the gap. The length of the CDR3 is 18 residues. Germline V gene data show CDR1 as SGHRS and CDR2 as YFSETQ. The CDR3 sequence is CASSLVSQASSYNSPLHF. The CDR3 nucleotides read TGCGCCAGCAGCTTGGTCAGCCAGGCGAGCTCCTATAATTCACCCCTCCACTTT.

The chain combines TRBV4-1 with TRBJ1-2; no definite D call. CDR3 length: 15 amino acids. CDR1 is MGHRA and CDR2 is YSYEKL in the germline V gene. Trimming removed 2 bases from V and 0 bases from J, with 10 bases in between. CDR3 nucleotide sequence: TGCGCCAGCAGCCAACCAGGATCCTCTAACTATGGCTACACCTTC. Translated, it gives CASSQPGSSNYGYTF.

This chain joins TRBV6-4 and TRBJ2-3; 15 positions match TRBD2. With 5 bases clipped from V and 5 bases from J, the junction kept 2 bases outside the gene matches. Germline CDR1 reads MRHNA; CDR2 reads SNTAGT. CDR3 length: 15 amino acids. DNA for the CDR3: TGTGCCAGCAGTCGGACTAGCGGGGGGGAAGATACGCAGTATTTT. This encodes CASSRTSGGEDTQYF.

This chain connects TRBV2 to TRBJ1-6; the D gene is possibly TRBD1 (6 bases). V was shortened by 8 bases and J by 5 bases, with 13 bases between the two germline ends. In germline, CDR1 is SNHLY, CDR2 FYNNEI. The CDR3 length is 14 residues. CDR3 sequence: CASRGGANNSPLHF. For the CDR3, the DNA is TGTGCCAGCCGGGGGGGGGCGAATAATTCACCCCTCCACTTT.

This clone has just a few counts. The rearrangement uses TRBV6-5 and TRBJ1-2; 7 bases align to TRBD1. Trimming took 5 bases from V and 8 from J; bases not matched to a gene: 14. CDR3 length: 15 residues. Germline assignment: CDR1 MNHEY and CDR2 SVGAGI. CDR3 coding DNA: TGTGCCAGCAGTCCCCTGAACAGGGGACGGGTCGGCTACACCTTC. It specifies CASSPLNRGRVGYTF.

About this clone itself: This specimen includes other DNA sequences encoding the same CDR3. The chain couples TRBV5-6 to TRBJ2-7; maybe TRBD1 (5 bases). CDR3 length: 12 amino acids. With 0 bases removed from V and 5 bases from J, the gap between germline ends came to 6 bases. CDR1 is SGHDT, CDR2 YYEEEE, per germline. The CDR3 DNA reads TGTGCCAGCAGCTTGGACAGGAACGAGCAGTACTTC. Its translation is CASSLDRNEQYF.

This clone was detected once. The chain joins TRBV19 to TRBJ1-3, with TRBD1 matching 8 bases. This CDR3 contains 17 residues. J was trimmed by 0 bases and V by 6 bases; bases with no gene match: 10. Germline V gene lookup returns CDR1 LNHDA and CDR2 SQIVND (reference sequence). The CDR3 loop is CASSKRTGTTSGNTIYF. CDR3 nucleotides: TGTGCCAGTAGCAAACGGACAGGGACTACCTCTGGAAACACCATATATTTT.

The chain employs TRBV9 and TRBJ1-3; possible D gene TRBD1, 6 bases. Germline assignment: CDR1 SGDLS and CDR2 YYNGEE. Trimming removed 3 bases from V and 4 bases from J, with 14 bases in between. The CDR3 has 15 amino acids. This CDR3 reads CASSATGSSGNTIYF. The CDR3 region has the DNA TGTGCCAGCAGCGCAACAGGGAGTTCGGGAAACACCATATATTTT.

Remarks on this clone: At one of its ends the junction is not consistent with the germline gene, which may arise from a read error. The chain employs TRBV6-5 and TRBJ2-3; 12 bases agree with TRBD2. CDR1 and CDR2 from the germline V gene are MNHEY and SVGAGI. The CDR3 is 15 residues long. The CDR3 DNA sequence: TGTGCCAGCAGTCTGACAAAGTGGACTAGCGGGGAGGCCCGGTTT. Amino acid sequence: CASSLTKWTSGEARF.

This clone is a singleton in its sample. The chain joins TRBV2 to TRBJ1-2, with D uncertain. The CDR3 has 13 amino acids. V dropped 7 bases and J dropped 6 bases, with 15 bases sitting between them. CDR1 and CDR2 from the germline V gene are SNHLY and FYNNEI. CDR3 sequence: CASTPPGFHGYTF. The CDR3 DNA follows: TGTGCCAGCACCCCCCCGGGGTTCCATGGCTACACCTTC.

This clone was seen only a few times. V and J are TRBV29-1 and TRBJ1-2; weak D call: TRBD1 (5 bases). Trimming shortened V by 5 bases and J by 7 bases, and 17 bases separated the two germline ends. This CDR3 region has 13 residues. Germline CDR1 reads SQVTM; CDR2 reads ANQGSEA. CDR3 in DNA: TGCAGCGTTCGGGAGGAACAGGAAGGTGGCTACACCTTC. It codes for CSVREEQEGGYTF.

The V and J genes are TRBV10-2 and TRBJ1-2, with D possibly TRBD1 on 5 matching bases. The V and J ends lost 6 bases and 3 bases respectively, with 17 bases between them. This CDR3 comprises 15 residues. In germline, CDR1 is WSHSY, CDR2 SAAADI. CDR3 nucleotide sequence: TGCGCCAGCAGAGGAGGGGACTGGGAAGACTATGGCTACACCTTC. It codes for CASRGGDWEDYGYTF.

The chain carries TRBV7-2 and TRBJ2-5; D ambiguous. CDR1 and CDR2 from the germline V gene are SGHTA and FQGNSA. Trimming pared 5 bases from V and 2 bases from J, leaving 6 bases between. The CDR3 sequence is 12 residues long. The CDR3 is CASSPLQETQYF. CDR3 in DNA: TGTGCCAGCAGCCCACTGCAAGAGACCCAGTACTTC.

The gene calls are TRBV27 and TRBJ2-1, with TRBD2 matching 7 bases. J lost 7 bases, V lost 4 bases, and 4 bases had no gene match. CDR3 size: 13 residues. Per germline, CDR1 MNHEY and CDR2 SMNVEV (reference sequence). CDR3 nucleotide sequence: TGTGCCAGCAGTTCTCTGGGGGGGAATGAGCAGTTCTTC. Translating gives CASSSLGGNEQFF.

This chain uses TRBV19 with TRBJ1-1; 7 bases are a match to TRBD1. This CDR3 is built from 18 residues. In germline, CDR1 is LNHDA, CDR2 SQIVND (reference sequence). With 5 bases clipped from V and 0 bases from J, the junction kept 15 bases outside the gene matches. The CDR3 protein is CASSVFFRDSFMNTEAFF. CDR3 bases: TGTGCCAGTAGTGTCTTCTTTCGGGACAGCTTCATGAACACTGAAGCTTTCTTT.

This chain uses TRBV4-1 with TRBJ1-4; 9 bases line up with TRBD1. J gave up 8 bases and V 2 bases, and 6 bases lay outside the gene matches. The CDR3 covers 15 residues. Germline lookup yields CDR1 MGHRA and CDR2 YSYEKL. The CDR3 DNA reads TGCGCCAGCAGCCAACTCGGACAGGGGAAAGAAAAACTGTTTTTT. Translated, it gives CASSQLGQGKEKLFF.

CDR3 bases: TGTGCCAGCAGCTTTGTAGGGACAAGTTACACAGATACGCAGTATTTT. Protein sequence: CASSFVGTSYTDTQYF. This sequence joins TRBV7-2 and TRBJ2-3, with D maybe TRBD1 (6 bases). Trimming left V 3 bases short and J 2 bases short, with 15 bases between. This CDR3 contains 16 residues. Germline loops: CDR1 SGHTA, CDR2 FQGNSA.

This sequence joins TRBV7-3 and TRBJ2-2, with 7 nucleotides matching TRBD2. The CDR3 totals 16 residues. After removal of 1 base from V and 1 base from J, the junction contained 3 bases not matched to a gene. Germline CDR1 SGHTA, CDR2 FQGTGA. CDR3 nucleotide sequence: TGTGCCAGCAGCTTAATGGCTAGCGGGAACACCGGGGAGCTGTTTTTT. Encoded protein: CASSLMASGNTGELFF.

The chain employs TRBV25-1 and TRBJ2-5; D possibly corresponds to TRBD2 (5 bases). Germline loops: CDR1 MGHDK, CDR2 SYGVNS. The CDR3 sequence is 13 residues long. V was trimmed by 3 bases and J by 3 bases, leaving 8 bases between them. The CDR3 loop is CASSDGAEETQYF. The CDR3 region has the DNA TGTGCCAGCAGTGACGGAGCGGAAGAGACCCAGTACTTC.

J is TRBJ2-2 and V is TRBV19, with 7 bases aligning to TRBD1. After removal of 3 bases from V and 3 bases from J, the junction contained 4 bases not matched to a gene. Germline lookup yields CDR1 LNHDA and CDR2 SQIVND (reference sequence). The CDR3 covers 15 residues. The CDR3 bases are TGTGCCAGTAGTATTGGCGACAGGGACACCGGGGAGCTGTTTTTT. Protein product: CASSIGDRDTGELFF.

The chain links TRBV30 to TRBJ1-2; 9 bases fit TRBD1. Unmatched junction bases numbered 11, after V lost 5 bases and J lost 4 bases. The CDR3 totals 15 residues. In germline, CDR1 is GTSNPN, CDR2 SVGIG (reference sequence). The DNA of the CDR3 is TGTGCCTGGCATTCCCCCGGGACAGGGCGCTATGGCTACACCTTC. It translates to CAWHSPGTGRYGYTF.

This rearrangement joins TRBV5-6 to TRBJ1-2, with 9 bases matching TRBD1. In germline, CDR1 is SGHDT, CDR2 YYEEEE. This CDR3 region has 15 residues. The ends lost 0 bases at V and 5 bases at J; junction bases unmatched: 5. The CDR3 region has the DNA TGTGCCAGCAGCTTGGGTAGACAGGGGGAGTATGGCTACACCTTC. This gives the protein CASSLGRQGEYGYTF.

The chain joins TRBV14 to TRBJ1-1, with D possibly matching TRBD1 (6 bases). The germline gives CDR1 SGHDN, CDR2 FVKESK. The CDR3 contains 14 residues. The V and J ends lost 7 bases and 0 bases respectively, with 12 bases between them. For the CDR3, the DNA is TGTGCCAGCACCCGAGGGGGATTGAACACTGAAGCTTTCTTT. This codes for CASTRGGLNTEAFF.

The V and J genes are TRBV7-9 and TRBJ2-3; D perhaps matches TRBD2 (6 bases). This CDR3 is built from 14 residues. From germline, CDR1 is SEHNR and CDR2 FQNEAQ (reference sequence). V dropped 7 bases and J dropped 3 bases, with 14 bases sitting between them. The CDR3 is CASNSGVSTDTQYF. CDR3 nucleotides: TGTGCCAGCAACTCGGGAGTGTCTACAGATACGCAGTATTTT.

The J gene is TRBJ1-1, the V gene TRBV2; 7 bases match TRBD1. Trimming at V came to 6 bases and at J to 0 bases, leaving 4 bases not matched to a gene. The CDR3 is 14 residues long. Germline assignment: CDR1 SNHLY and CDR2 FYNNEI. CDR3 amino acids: CASRGTVMNTEAFF. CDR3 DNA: TGTGCCAGCAGGGGGACAGTGATGAACACTGAAGCTTTCTTT.

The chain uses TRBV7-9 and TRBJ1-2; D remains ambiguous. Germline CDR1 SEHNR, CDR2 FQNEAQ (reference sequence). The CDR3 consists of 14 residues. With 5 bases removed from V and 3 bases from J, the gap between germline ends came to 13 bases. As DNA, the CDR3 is TGTGCCAGCAGCGCCTCCATCAAGCACTATGGCTACACCTTC. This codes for CASSASIKHYGYTF.

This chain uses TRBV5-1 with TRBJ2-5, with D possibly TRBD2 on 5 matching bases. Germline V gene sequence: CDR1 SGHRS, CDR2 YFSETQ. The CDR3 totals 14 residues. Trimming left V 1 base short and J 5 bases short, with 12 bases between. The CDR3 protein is CASSLRTPGETQYF. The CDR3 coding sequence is TGCGCCAGCAGCTTGAGGACTCCCGGGGAGACCCAGTACTTC.

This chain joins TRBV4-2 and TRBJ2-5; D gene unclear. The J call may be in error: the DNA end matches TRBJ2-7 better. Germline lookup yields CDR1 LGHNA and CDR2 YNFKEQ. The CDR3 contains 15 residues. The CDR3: CASSQDLEDSYEQYF. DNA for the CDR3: TGTGCCAGCAGCCAAGATCTCGAGGATTCCTACGAGCAGTACTTC.

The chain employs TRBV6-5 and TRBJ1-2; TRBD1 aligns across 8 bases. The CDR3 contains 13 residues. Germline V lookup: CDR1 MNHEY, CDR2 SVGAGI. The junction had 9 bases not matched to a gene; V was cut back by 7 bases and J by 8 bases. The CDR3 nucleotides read TGTGCCAGCACCGACGACAGGGGACGCGGCTACACCTTC. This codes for CASTDDRGRGYTF.

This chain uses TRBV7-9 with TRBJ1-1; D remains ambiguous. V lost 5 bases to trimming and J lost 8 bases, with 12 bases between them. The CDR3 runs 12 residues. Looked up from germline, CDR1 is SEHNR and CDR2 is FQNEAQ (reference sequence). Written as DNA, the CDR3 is TGTGCCAGCAGCAGCGCCGGGTCCGAAGCTTTCTTT. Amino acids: CASSSAGSEAFF.